One and the same sample provided the 26 T cell receptor beta chains below, sequenced in a study of spatial heterogeneity in lung cancer. The study's findings and limits: Counts that tracked tumor mutation counts were those of expanded intratumoral alpha and beta TCRs.

Regarding time point: sample taken at primary tumor resection. From the 5' RACE reads, TCRdb called clonotypes with MiXCR, one entry per CDR3 protein. The sample includes some 97,000 distinct CDR3 sequences, about 4.4% seen only once; the top ten take about 20%. The antigens these receptors bind are not known. Sequencing used lung tumor tissue, obtained at surgery. The receptor source for this set is a male donor with early-stage non-small cell lung cancer.

The chain couples TRBV4-1 to TRBJ2-7; 7 nucleotides align to TRBD1. The CDR3 runs to 15 residues. V lost 1 base and J lost 7; bases outside the gene matches: 10. Germline V CDR1 and CDR2: MGHRA, YSYEKL. The CDR3 DNA reads as TGCGCCAGCAGCCAAGGGATTCTGAGGGGGCGGGAGCAGTACTTC. It translates to CASSQGILRGREQYF.

This clonotype was recorded at least ten times. The chain is built from TRBV6-6 and TRBJ2-7; 10 bases line up with TRBD2. This CDR3 has 21 residues. The ends lost 9 bases at V and 3 bases at J; junction bases unmatched: 29. From germline, CDR1 is MNHNY and CDR2 SVGAGI (reference sequence). CDR3 residues: CASEGAISRYIPAGGFYEQYF. In nucleotides, the CDR3 is TGTGCCAGTGAGGGGGCTATATCCCGTTATATCCCAGCGGGAGGGTTCTACGAGCAGTACTTC.

This clonotype has only a few counts. CDR3 in amino acids: CASSSLARGRTDTQYF. The CDR3 DNA sequence: TGTGCCAGCAGTTCCTTAGCCCGGGGGAGGACAGATACGCAGTATTTT. The chain joins TRBV28 to TRBJ2-3; D may be TRBD2 (6 bases). Trimming removed 4 bases at V and 3 bases at J, with 17 bases between. Germline V gene sequence: CDR1 MDHEN, CDR2 SYDVKM. The CDR3 is 16 amino acids.

The genes are TRBV12-2 and TRBJ2-5; TRBD2 is the table's D call and was not checked against the DNA. TRBV12-2 is an annotated pseudogene. The CDR3 covers 16 residues. The CDR3 sequence: CASRTGLARRWETQYF. The DNA of the CDR3 is TGTGCAAGTCGCACCGGACTAGCCCGGAGGTGGGAGACCCAGTACTTC.

The rearrangement joins TRBV7-9 to TRBJ2-1; 15 nucleotides align to TRBD2. There are 16 residues in the CDR3. The junction had 7 bases not matched to a gene; V was cut back by 5 bases and J by 8 bases. Germline V gene data show CDR1 as SEHNR and CDR2 as FQNEAQ (reference sequence). CDR3 nucleotides: TGTGCCAGCAGCCCGGGGACTAGCGGGAGGTTATATGAGCAGTTCTTC. This sequence encodes CASSPGTSGRLYEQFF.

There are many counts of this clonotype. V is TRBV20-1 and J is TRBJ2-4, with D possibly being TRBD2 (6 bases). Trimming cost V 3 bases and J 0 bases, with 6 bases left between them. Germline CDR1 DFQATT, CDR2 SNEGSKA (reference sequence). CDR3 length: 13 amino acids. CDR3 nucleotide sequence: TGCAGTGCTAGCGGGAGAGCCAAAAACATTCAGTACTTC. It yields the protein CSASGRAKNIQYF.

This clonotype was observed many times. The rearrangement joins TRBV7-9 to TRBJ1-1; 9 bases map to TRBD1. Germline CDR1 SEHNR, CDR2 FQNEAQ (reference sequence). The CDR3 is 14 amino acids. The trim removed 2 bases at V and 5 bases at J, leaving 3 bases unmatched. The CDR3 sequence: CASSLTGGATEAFF. The CDR3 nucleotides read TGTGCCAGCAGCTTAACAGGGGGCGCAACTGAAGCTTTCTTT.

This clonotype has ten or more counts. The chain combines TRBV7-6 with TRBJ2-3, with D possibly TRBD2 on 6 matching bases. CDR3 length equals 11 residues. Per germline, CDR1 SGHVS and CDR2 FNYEAQ. The V and J ends lost 3 bases and 8 bases respectively, with 6 bases between them. CDR3 in DNA: TGTGCCAGCAGCTTTAGCGGTACGCAGTATTTT. Protein product: CASSFSGTQYF. The full variable domain, completed using reference TRBV7-6 and TRBJ2-3, is GAGVSQSPRYKVTKRGQDVALRCDPISGHVSLYWYRQALGQGPEFLTYFNYEAQQDKSGLPNDRFSAERPEGSISTLTIQRTEQRDSAMYRCASSFSGTQYFGPGTRLTVL.

This clonotype was seen many times. The chain combines TRBV24-1 with TRBJ2-7; D unclear. Germline V gene sequence: CDR1 KGHDR, CDR2 SFDVKD. The CDR3 extends over 10 amino acids. Trimming removed 9 bases from V and 4 bases from J, with 6 bases in between. CDR3 sequence (DNA): TGTGCCACCCCATCGTACGAGCAGTACTTC. Translation gives CATPSYEQYF.

This clonotype has a count of ten or more. This chain joins TRBV4-2 and TRBJ2-3; perhaps TRBD1 as D (5 bases). V gave up 0 bases and J gave up 11 bases, with 9 bases separating them. The CDR3 sequence is 12 residues long. Germline loops: CDR1 LGHNA, CDR2 YNFKEQ. The CDR3 DNA sequence: TGTGCCAGCAGCCAAGATCGACAGCAGCAGTATTTT. The encoded protein is CASSQDRQQQYF.

This clonotype was detected many times. The CDR3 DNA follows: TGCAGTGCTGCCCCTAGCTACAATGAGCAGTTCTTC. This encodes CSAAPSYNEQFF. The gene calls are TRBV20-1 and TRBJ2-1; no clear D. In germline, CDR1 is DFQATT, CDR2 SNEGSKA (reference sequence). The CDR3 sequence is 12 residues long. The V and J ends lost 5 bases and 3 bases respectively, with 8 bases between them.

This clonotype was detected only a few times. The V and J genes are TRBV18 and TRBJ1-5, with D possibly matching TRBD1 (5 bases). This CDR3 has 14 amino acids. Germline V lookup: CDR1 KGHSH, CDR2 LQKENI. With 6 bases removed from V and 6 bases from J, the gap between germline ends came to 15 bases. The DNA for the CDR3 is TGTGCCAGCTCCGGGACGGGTCCTTTTCAGCCCCAGCATTTT. Amino acids: CASSGTGPFQPQHF.

This clonotype was seen at least ten times. The gene calls are TRBV3-1 and TRBJ2-1; D may correspond to TRBD1 or TRBD2 (5 bases each). Between the trimmed V and J ends, which lost 4 bases and 3 bases, there was a span of 10 bases. Germline V gene lookup returns CDR1 LGHDT and CDR2 YNNKEL (reference sequence). CDR3 length: 14 amino acids. The CDR3 region is CASSPRGDYNEQFF. The CDR3 DNA sequence: TGTGCCAGCAGCCCCAGAGGGGACTACAATGAGCAGTTCTTC.

The rearrangement joins TRBV4-1 to TRBJ1-3; D may be TRBD1 (5 bases). V lost 3 bases and J 0 bases, leaving 12 bases between the germline ends. This CDR3 is built from 16 residues. The germline V gene encodes CDR1 MGHRA and CDR2 YSYEKL. DNA of the CDR3: TGCGCCAGCAGCCAGGGGGGTGCCTACTCTGGAAACACCATATATTTT. Its translation: CASSQGGAYSGNTIYF.

This clonotype was recorded at least ten times. The chain couples TRBV15 to TRBJ1-3; D gene ambiguous. There are 13 residues in the CDR3. Germline V gives CDR1 LNHNV, CDR2 YYDKDF (reference sequence). Deletions cut 9 bases from V and 3 bases from J, with 12 bases between. CDR3 nucleotides: TGTGCCACGCATCCAGGATTTGGAAACACCATATATTTT. Translated, it gives CATHPGFGNTIYF.

The chain combines TRBV28 with TRBJ1-5, with D unresolved. V lost 2 bases, J lost 6 bases, and 5 bases lay in between. The germline V gene encodes CDR1 MDHEN and CDR2 SYDVKM. The CDR3 has 12 amino acids. CDR3 in DNA: TGTGCCAGCAGTTTACTTGGTCAGCCCCAGCATTTT. The encoded protein is CASSLLGQPQHF.

V is TRBV6-6 and J is TRBJ2-7; 7 bases are a match to TRBD2. Trimming took 0 bases from V and 6 from J; bases not matched to a gene: 5. Germline CDR1 reads MNHNY; CDR2 reads SVGAGI (reference sequence). The CDR3 spans 14 residues. CDR3 sequence (DNA): TGTGCCAGCAGTTACTCAAGACTAGCCTCCGAGCAGTACTTC. Protein product: CASSYSRLASEQYF.

This clonotype was detected many times. The CDR3 bases are TGTGCCACCGCCCTCCTATTCGGGACAGGGATAGGCACTGAAGCTTTCTTT. Its translation: CATALLFGTGIGTEAFF. The chain is built from TRBV27 and TRBJ1-1; 9 bases line up with TRBD1. Looked up from germline, CDR1 is MNHEY and CDR2 is SMNVEV (reference sequence). The length of the CDR3 is 17 residues. V shed 10 bases and J 4 bases; nucleotides not matched to a gene: 19.

The rearrangement joins TRBV16 to TRBJ1-2; D is ambiguous. The germline V gene has CDR1 KGHSY and CDR2 FQNENV. The CDR3 extends over 11 amino acids. Deletions cut 4 bases from V and 5 bases from J, with 5 bases between. The CDR3 DNA follows: TGTGCCAGCAGCCCCCGTTATGGCTACACCTTC. Amino acids: CASSPRYGYTF.

This clonotype has at least ten counts. V gene TRBV28 combines with J gene TRBJ2-7; D not certain. The germline V gene encodes CDR1 MDHEN and CDR2 SYDVKM. Trimming pared 2 bases from V and 5 bases from J, leaving 10 bases between. The CDR3 spans 13 residues. DNA of the CDR3: TGTGCCAGCAGTTTAATGGGCAGCCACGAGCAGTACTTC. Encoded protein: CASSLMGSHEQYF.

This clonotype was counted at least ten times. The rearrangement uses TRBV6-5 and TRBJ2-7; a weak D match, TRBD1 (6 bases). Germline V gene sequence: CDR1 MNHEY, CDR2 SVGAGI. The CDR3 has 13 residues. V lost 7 bases and J lost 3, with 13 bases in between. The CDR3 DNA sequence: TGTGCCAGCACTCCACAGGGCAGCTACGAGCAGTACTTC. Protein product: CASTPQGSYEQYF.

This clonotype occurred many times. The chain links TRBV3-1 to TRBJ1-2; 7 bases fit TRBD1. The V and J ends lost 5 bases and 9 bases, in that order; junction bases with no gene match: 12. The CDR3 is 14 amino acids. Germline CDR1 and CDR2: LGHDT and YNNKEL (reference sequence). The CDR3 DNA reads TGTGCCAGCAGCAAAGCGGAGGGGGCGGCGAGCTACACCTTC. The encoded protein is CASSKAEGAASYTF.

This clonotype was counted many times. The J gene is TRBJ2-4, the V gene TRBV6-6, with 11 bases identical to TRBD2. CDR3 length equals 18 residues. The V gene end was trimmed by 10 bases and the J gene end by 0 bases; junction bases not matched to a gene: 14. Germline CDR1 MNHNY, CDR2 SVGAGI (reference sequence). The CDR3: CATQVAGGDYLAKNIQYF. The CDR3, as DNA: TGTGCCACTCAGGTAGCGGGAGGGGACTATCTAGCCAAAAACATTCAGTACTTC.

The sample holds many counts of this clonotype. The chain combines TRBV6-1 with TRBJ2-7; D call uncertain. V shed 7 bases and J shed 0 bases, with 4 bases lying between them. The length of the CDR3 is 11 residues. CDR1 and CDR2 (germline): MNHNS, SASEGT. The CDR3 nucleotides are TGTGCCAGCACGGACTCCTACGAGCAGTACTTC. It encodes CASTDSYEQYF.

This sequence joins TRBV29-1 and TRBJ2-2; D may be TRBD2 (6 bases). Germline V lookup: CDR1 SQVTM, CDR2 ANQGSEA. The CDR3 consists of 13 residues. Trimming took 3 bases from V and 7 from J, leaving 12 bases between them. The CDR3 coding sequence is TGCAGCGTTGACCCCGGACTAAGCGGGGAGCTGTTTTTT. It yields the protein CSVDPGLSGELFF.

Details on this clonotype: The junction shows a germline mismatch at one end, possibly a read error. This rearrangement joins TRBV4-1 to TRBJ2-3; 7 nucleotides match TRBD2. The CDR3 loop spans 14 amino acids. Germline V gene sequence: CDR1 MGHRA, CDR2 YSYEKL. DNA of the CDR3: TGCCCCAGCAGCCAAACTAGCGCCACAGATACGCAGTATTTT. Amino acids: CPSSQTSATDTQYF.